Below, one TCR beta chain is given with its context. Its antigen specificity is not known. Base quality data are lacking; no much larger clone is found one base away. The entry originates in a study of T cells in tuberculosis (dated by TCRdb to 2017 to 2018). Notes on the research overall: In the study, CD1B tetramers and high-throughput TCR immunosequencing were combined to characterize T cells specific for the mycobacterial lipid antigen glucose monomycolate (GMM). Active tuberculosis patient PBMC were archived before or within 7 days of starting standard anti-tuberculosis treatment. In a South African clinical cohort, IGRA-negative adolescents, IGRA-positive adolescents with latent tuberculosis and adults with active tuberculosis were compared, with 10 to 11 people in each group.

Clipping removes 3 bases from V and 2 bases from J, with 3 as the unmatched junction base count. The CDR3, from cysteine to phenylalanine, totals 15 residues. Only the CDR3 region is kept as DNA, spanning 45 bases read in frame from base 1. CDR1 and CDR2 were assigned from the germline V gene as MDHEN and SYDVKM. TCR libraries were generated with the immunoSEQ multiplex PCR assay, using TCR-beta and/or TCR-alpha/delta assays for each sample. The amplified TCR libraries were sequenced using the Illumina high-throughput platform. Per the original workflow: Clustering and dimensionality reduction were performed using pairwise TCRdist distances among GMM-specific receptors from ex vivo sorted or in vitro expanded T cells. Each clinical repertoire received a mean NN-distance score, defined as the average TCRdist to the nearest 10% of tetramer-positive reference sequences. To compute GEM TCR motif frequency, the fraction of unique TCRs matching known GEM sequences by V/J usage and CDR3 length was calculated. Active tuberculosis was classified by linear discriminant analysis with leave-one-out cross-validation, implemented in scikit-learn. The table was pulled from immuneACCESS by TCRdb, which kept in-frame rearrangements only. Such tables lose some clones; where checked, under half of the loss comes from unresolved V genes, and the rest has no known cause. V and J calls and clone size come straight from that table; D and trimming were deduced from the DNA. The sample yields approximately 46,000 clones; more than 90% were counted once. The ten largest account for under 1.5% of the sample.

The investigation overall reported the following: Clinical samples were selected based on the availability of cryopreserved specimens, with adults included as active tuberculosis cases and adolescents included as controls. Shorter CDR3-alpha lengths in active tuberculosis patients partly drove the smaller NN-distances, and the TCR-beta difference was not statistically significant. Active tuberculosis TCR-alpha repertoires showed smaller mean NN-distances to GMM-specific TCRs than IGRA-negative controls, suggesting clonal expansion of these TCRs. Using GEM motif frequencies, a classifier achieved over 65% accuracy, whereas a classifier built on the diverse GMM-specific repertoire got to roughly 90% accuracy (AUROC around 0.9).

This specimen's time point label, per the study, means: new active TB diagnosis, blood taken before or within 7 days of starting treatment. Active tuberculosis patients were HIV-seronegative South African adults aged 18 years or older with a new diagnosis. Confirmation of active tuberculosis was based on positive sputum smear microscopy and/or a positive M. tuberculosis culture. Immunosequencing was performed on unsorted cryopreserved PBMC and covered around 94,000 T cells per clinical donor on average. The rearrangement joined TRBV28 to TRBJ1-3; the central 8 bases match TRBD1. The TCR was taken from an adult with tuberculosis. The sequences come from PBMCs, collected at tuberculosis diagnosis. Read as DNA, the sequence is TGTGCCAGCAGTTTTCCGGACAGGGCTGGAAACACCATATATTTT. Its protein reads: CASSFPDRAGNTIYF.